These 14 T cell receptor beta chains came from one sample sequenced in a study of T cell repertoires in cytomegalovirus infection. MiXCR was run by TCRdb on the reads, yielding one entry per CDR3 protein. The sample holds roughly 720,000 distinct CDR3 sequences, less than 40% seen once. The sequenced sample was PBMCs. These receptor sequences come from a human donor in good health (CMV status not recorded). Some clones in this sample may be carry-over from other donors' samples.

Points on this clonotype: The junction shows a germline mismatch at one end, possibly a read error. The V gene is TRBV7-2, the J gene TRBJ1-5; 9 bases agree with TRBD1. The CDR3 spans 14 residues. From germline, CDR1 is SGHTA and CDR2 FQGNSA. The CDR3 DNA reads TGTGCCATCAGCCTTGGACAGGGGAATCAGCCCCAGCATTTT. The encoded protein is CAISLGQGNQPQHF.

In regard to this clonotype: Sequence at one end of the junction differs from germline and may be a read error. J is TRBJ1-6 and V is TRBV27; maybe TRBD1 (6 bases). CDR3 length: 15 residues. Germline CDR1 reads MNHEY; CDR2 reads SMNVEV (reference sequence). For the CDR3, the DNA is TGTACCAGCAGGCCTTCCGGGACACCTCTGATCCCCCTCCACTTT. It yields the protein CTSRPSGTPLIPLHF.

This clonotype has just a few counts. The V gene is TRBV10-3, the J gene TRBJ1-4; maybe TRBD1 (5 bases). The CDR3 spans 14 residues. V was clipped by 3 bases and J by 8 bases, with 13 bases between them. Looked up from germline, CDR1 is ENHRY and CDR2 is SYGVKD. As DNA, the CDR3 is TGTGCCATCAGTGATACGGCAGGGCCAGAAAAACTGTTTTTT. It yields the protein CAISDTAGPEKLFF.

The gene calls are TRBV2 and TRBJ2-7; 14 nucleotides match TRBD2. Losses at the gene ends were 1 base for V and 1 base for J; bases not matched to a gene: 0. The V gene's germline CDR1 is SNHLY and CDR2 FYNNEI. This CDR3 contains 16 residues. The CDR3 reads CASSEGLAGGSYEQYF. As DNA, the CDR3 is TGTGCCAGCAGTGAAGGACTAGCGGGAGGGTCCTACGAGCAGTACTTC. The full variable domain, completed using reference TRBV2 and TRBJ2-7, is EPEVTQTPSHQVTQMGQEVILRCVPISNHLYFYWYRQILGQKVEFLVSFYNNEISEKSEIFDDQFSVERPDGSNFTLKIRSTKLEDSAMYFCASSEGLAGGSYEQYFGPGTRLTVT.

Ten or more counts support this clonotype. This sequence joins TRBV12-3 or TRBV12-4 and TRBJ2-7, with 7 positions matching TRBD1. CDR3 length: 17 residues. Trimming cost V 1 base and J 1 base; bases outside gene matches: 10. CDR3 protein: CASSLGSGTVTSYEQYF. DNA for the CDR3: TGTGCCAGCAGTTTAGGCTCCGGGACAGTGACTTCCTACGAGCAGTACTTC.

The chain is built from TRBV28 and TRBJ1-5; D gene uncertain. V was clipped by 3 bases and J by 7 bases, with 13 bases between them. Looked up from germline, CDR1 is MDHEN and CDR2 is SYDVKM. CDR3 length: 14 residues. Here the CDR3 reads CASSFLGSRQPQHF. The CDR3 coding sequence is TGTGCCAGCAGTTTTCTAGGGTCCCGGCAGCCCCAGCATTTT.

This clonotype was seen a handful of times. This chain connects TRBV7-9 to TRBJ1-2; maybe TRBD1 (6 bases). Per the germline V gene, CDR1 is SEHNR and CDR2 is FQNEAQ (reference sequence). Trimming took off 1 base at V and 4 bases at J, with 13 bases between the two ends. This CDR3 contains 15 residues. The CDR3 DNA is TGTGCCAGCAGCTTAGGGCAGGGACAAATCTATGGCTACACCTTC. This gives the protein CASSLGQGQIYGYTF.

The table lists this clonotype with a few counts. This chain uses TRBV18 with TRBJ2-3; 8 bases map to TRBD2. Germline values: CDR1 KGHSH, CDR2 LQKENI. V dropped 3 bases and J dropped 4; count of bases not matched to a gene: 15. The CDR3 spans 18 residues. CDR3 in DNA: TGTGCCAGCTCACCTCTCCCGGGACCAAGCGGGGGTTCAGATACGCAGTATTTT. Its translation is CASSPLPGPSGGSDTQYF. Combining the CDR3 with reference TRBV18 and TRBJ2-3 gives the whole variable domain NAGVMQNPRHLVRRRGQEARLRCSPMKGHSHVYWYRQLPEEGLKFMVYLQKENIIDESGMPKERFSAEFPKEGPSILRIQQVVRGDSAAYFCASSPLPGPSGGSDTQYFGPGTRLTVL.

In the case of this clonotype: A much more abundant neighbour one base away suggests this may be a read error. The V and J genes are TRBV12-3 or TRBV12-4 and TRBJ1-5, with D perhaps TRBD1 (6 bases). The CDR3 is made up of 14 amino acids. This CDR3 is CANSPQGYNQPQHF. CDR3 DNA: TGTGCCAACAGTCCACAGGGTTACAATCAGCCCCAGCATTTT.

Concerning this clonotype: Given the absence of the conserved phenylalanine or tryptophan at the CDR3 end, a read error is likely. V and J are TRBV11-2 and TRBJ2-4; 8 bases line up with TRBD1. The length of the CDR3 is 15 residues. Germline CDR1 SGHAT, CDR2 FQNNGV. The V gene end was trimmed by 0 bases and the J gene end by 9 bases; junction bases not matched to a gene: 7. Here the CDR3 DNA reads TGTGCCAGCAGCTTAGAATGGACAGGGTTTACCATTCAGTACTTA. This gives the protein CASSLEWTGFTIQYL.

The gene calls are TRBV27 and TRBJ2-3, with D perhaps matching TRBD1 (5 bases). In germline, CDR1 is MNHEY, CDR2 SMNVEV (reference sequence). The CDR3 length is 15 residues. V was cut by 2 bases and J by 4 bases, with 13 bases left in between. The CDR3 spells CASSLAGNWSDTQYF. CDR3 coding DNA: TGTGCCAGCAGTTTAGCAGGGAACTGGTCAGATACGCAGTATTTT.

The genes are TRBV20-1 and TRBJ1-1; 9 nucleotides match TRBD1. There are 14 residues in the CDR3. The V gene's germline CDR1 is DFQATT and CDR2 SNEGSKA (reference sequence). Trimming took 5 bases from V and 3 from J; bases not matched to a gene: 7. The CDR3 bases are TGCAGTGCTGAGGAAGGACAGGGGTACACTGAAGCTTTCTTT. Protein sequence: CSAEEGQGYTEAFF.

This clonotype was seen more than once but under ten times. The rearrangement links TRBV2 to TRBJ1-1; the D is unclear. The CDR3 length is 11 residues. Germline-derived CDR1 and CDR2 are SNHLY and FYNNEI. Between the trimmed V and J ends, which lost 6 bases and 7 bases, there was a span of 9 bases. The chain's CDR3 is CASRDGFEAFF. For the CDR3, the DNA is TGTGCCAGCAGAGACGGTTTTGAAGCTTTCTTT.

V usage is TRBV18 and J usage is TRBJ1-1, with D maybe TRBD1 (5 bases). CDR3 length equals 16 residues. Germline V gives CDR1 KGHSH, CDR2 LQKENI. Trimming removed 2 bases from V and 2 bases from J, with 15 bases in between. The CDR3 reads CASSPLGGSVNTEAFF. The CDR3 DNA follows: TGTGCCAGCTCACCATTGGGGGGGTCGGTAAACACTGAAGCTTTCTTT.